The clone carrying this T cell receptor beta chain was counted between two and nine times. The antigen remains undetermined. Of the isolated RNA, all was reverse transcribed, and so the sequenced material was expressed TCRB transcripts. TCRdb's copy holds only in-frame clones and misses some; the assay was immunoSEQ multiplex PCR. The table records around 400,000 clones, roughly 12% of them present only once. This sample was included in a study of beta chain features in type 1 diabetes. Study conclusions and caveats: Significant though moderate, a shortening of TCRB CDR3s appeared in all four CD4+ subsets of Type 1 diabetes patients. There were fewer insertions and more deletions at the VDJ junctions of type 1 diabetes patients.

V was pared by 1 base and J by 0 bases, with 9 bases of the junction left unmatched. This CDR3 is built from 18 residues. The V gene's germline CDR1 is SGHTA and CDR2 FQGNSA. The chain carries TRBV7-2 and TRBJ2-4; 7 bases agree with TRBD1. The sequence derives from a man younger than 35 in good health. The specimen was naive CD4+ T cells from blood. In nucleotides, the CDR3 is TGTGCCAGCAGCTTAGTCAATGGCAGGGGGTTAGCCAAAAACATTCAGTACTTC. Its translation: CASSLVNGRGLAKNIQYF.